The present T cell receptor (beta chain) was sequenced within a study of T-cell reconstitution after alpha-beta-depleted transplantation in children. The authors prepared the TCRbeta library with unique molecular identifiers. Using its own MiXCR run on the PCR reads, TCRdb lists one record per CDR3 protein. The profile covers around 250,000 distinct CDR3 sequences, with roughly 9.5% appearing a single time and 10% taken by the ten largest. V shed 6 bases, J shed 0 bases, and the junction held 7 bases outside the gene matches. CDR1 and CDR2 (germline): MNHEY, SMNVEV (reference sequence). CDR3 length: 15 amino acids. The sample holds a few counts of this clonotype.

The material was PBMCs from the stem cell graft donor, obtained from the stem cell graft. The source of this sequence is a human donor who donated a stem cell graft to a child with SCID. This chain connects TRBV27 to TRBJ2-7; 8 bases are shared with TRBD2. CDR3 residues: CASSPSGGNSYEQYF. CDR3 in DNA: TGTGCCAGCAGCCCTTCGGGGGGGAACTCCTACGAGCAGTACTTC.